These 10 T cell receptor beta chains came from one sample sequenced in a study of OX40 agonist ivuxolimab in advanced cancers. To prepare the library, the immunoSEQ multiplex PCR assay was applied. Sourced from immuneACCESS, this table was stored by TCRdb with only in-frame sequences that have V and J called. A share of the clones is absent; for the studies checked, an unresolved V gene accounts for under half, and the remainder has no known explanation. Present in this sample are 85,000 to 95,000 clones, more than 85% of which were seen just once. The ten top clones hold around 2.5% of the sample. The sample consisted of CD4+ or CD8+ T cells sorted from blood, taken in a trial of the OX40 agonist ivuxolimab. The receptor source for this set is an adult with an advanced solid tumor such as melanoma, head and neck, liver or kidney cancer.

This clone was seen just once. The chain couples TRBV29-1 to TRBJ2-1; D not resolved. Germline V CDR1 and CDR2: SQVTM, ANQGSEA. V lost 0 bases, J lost 7 bases, and 7 bases lay in between. This CDR3 is 12 amino acids long. CDR3 loop: CSVEENGNEQFF. CDR3 nucleotides: TGCAGCGTTGAAGAGAATGGTAATGAGCAGTTCTTC.

The J gene is TRBJ2-5, the V gene TRBV5-1, with 12 positions matching TRBD2. Germline CDR1 and CDR2: SGHRS and YFSETQ. The trim removed 4 bases at V and 5 bases at J, leaving 9 bases unmatched. CDR3 size: 16 residues. The CDR3, as DNA: TGCGCCAGCAGCCAGACTAGCGGGAGCTCTGTGGAGACCCAGTACTTC. It encodes CASSQTSGSSVETQYF.

V usage is TRBV28 and J usage is TRBJ2-5; perhaps TRBD1 as D (6 bases). Trimming stripped 2 bases from V and 2 bases from J, with 9 bases between. This CDR3 is 14 amino acids long. The germline V gene has CDR1 MDHEN and CDR2 SYDVKM. The CDR3 nucleotides are TGTGCCAGCAGTTTACCCGACAGGCAAGAGACCCAGTACTTC. It specifies CASSLPDRQETQYF.

This clone was picked up one time. The genes are TRBV5-1 and TRBJ2-2; D ambiguous. Germline V gene sequence: CDR1 SGHRS, CDR2 YFSETQ. CDR3 length: 14 amino acids. V dropped 3 bases and J dropped 5 bases, with 11 bases sitting between them. CDR3 region: CASSSPHGTGELFF. In DNA, the CDR3 is TGCGCCAGCAGCTCCCCACACGGGACCGGGGAGCTGTTTTTT.

This rearrangement joins TRBV5-1 to TRBJ2-5; TRBD1 matches 7 bases. J gave up 4 bases and V 0 bases, and 9 bases lay outside the gene matches. Germline-derived CDR1 and CDR2 are SGHRS and YFSETQ. The CDR3 consists of 16 residues. The DNA of the CDR3 is TGCGCCAGCAGCTTGGCCTCGGCTTCAGGGGGAGAGACCCAGTACTTC. Encoded protein: CASSLASASGGETQYF.

This clone was seen a single time. The gene calls are TRBV5-6 and TRBJ2-1; tentative D call: TRBD1 (5 bases). Trimming stripped 1 base from V and 6 bases from J, with 11 bases between. Germline lookup yields CDR1 SGHDT and CDR2 YYEEEE. The CDR3 is 14 amino acids. The CDR3 DNA sequence: TGTGCCAGCAGCTTGAGGGCAGGGTCCAATGAGCAGTTCTTC. It is translated as CASSLRAGSNEQFF.

The rearrangement links TRBV19 to TRBJ2-4, with D maybe TRBD2 (5 bases). CDR3 length: 15 residues. Trimming stripped 3 bases from V and 1 base from J, with 10 bases between. Per the germline V gene, CDR1 is LNHDA and CDR2 is SQIVND (reference sequence). CDR3: CASSIMPGAKNIQYF. Written as DNA, the CDR3 is TGTGCCAGTAGTATCATGCCGGGGGCCAAAAACATTCAGTACTTC.

The chain uses TRBV19 and TRBJ1-1; the match to TRBD1 covers 7 bases. There are 15 residues in the CDR3. Germline V gene lookup returns CDR1 LNHDA and CDR2 SQIVND (reference sequence). Losses at the gene ends were 9 bases for V and 4 bases for J; bases not matched to a gene: 14. The CDR3 sequence: CASIYTGAGGTEAFF. For the CDR3, the DNA is TGTGCCAGCATTTACACCGGGGCAGGGGGCACTGAAGCTTTCTTT.

V gene TRBV6-1 combines with J gene TRBJ2-2; the D gene could be TRBD1 or TRBD2 (5 bases each). The CDR3 runs to 15 residues. V lost 10 bases and J 1 base, leaving 16 bases between the germline ends. Germline V lookup: CDR1 MNHNS, CDR2 SASEGT. The CDR3 loop reads CATQRGVLNTGELFF. As DNA, the CDR3 is TGTGCCACCCAGAGAGGGGTATTGAACACCGGGGAGCTGTTTTTT.

V usage is TRBV4-2 and J usage is TRBJ1-1; TRBD1 might be the D (5 bases). In germline, CDR1 is LGHNA, CDR2 YNFKEQ. V lost 0 bases and J 0 bases, leaving 11 bases between the germline ends. The length of the CDR3 is 16 residues. CDR3 nucleotide sequence: TGTGCCAGCAGCCAAGACGGGTCAGGGCTGAACACTGAAGCTTTCTTT. Its protein product is CASSQDGSGLNTEAFF.